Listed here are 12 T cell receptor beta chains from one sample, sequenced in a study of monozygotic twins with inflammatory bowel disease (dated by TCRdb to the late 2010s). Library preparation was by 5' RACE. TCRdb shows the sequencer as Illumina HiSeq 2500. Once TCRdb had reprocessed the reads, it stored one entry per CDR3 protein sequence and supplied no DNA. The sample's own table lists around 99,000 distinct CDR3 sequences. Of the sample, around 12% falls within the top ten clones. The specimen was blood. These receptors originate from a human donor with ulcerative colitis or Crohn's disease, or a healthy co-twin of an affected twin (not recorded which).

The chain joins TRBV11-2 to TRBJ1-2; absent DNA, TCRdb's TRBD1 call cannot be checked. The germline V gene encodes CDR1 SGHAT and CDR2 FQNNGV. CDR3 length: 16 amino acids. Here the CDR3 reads CASSLDSGTGVYGYTF.

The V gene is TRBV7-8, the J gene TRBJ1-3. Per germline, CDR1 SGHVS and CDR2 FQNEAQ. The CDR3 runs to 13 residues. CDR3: CASSFRTATAIYF.

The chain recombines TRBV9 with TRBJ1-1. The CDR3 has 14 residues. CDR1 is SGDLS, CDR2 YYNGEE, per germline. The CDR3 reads CASSVDGVYTEAFF.

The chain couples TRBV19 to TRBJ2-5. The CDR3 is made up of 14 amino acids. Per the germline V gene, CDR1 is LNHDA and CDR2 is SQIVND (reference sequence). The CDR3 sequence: CASSIPELQETQYF.

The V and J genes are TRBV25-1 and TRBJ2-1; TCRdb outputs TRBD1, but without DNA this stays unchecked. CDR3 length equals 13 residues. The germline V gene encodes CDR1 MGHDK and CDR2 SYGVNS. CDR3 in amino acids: CASSVTGDGEQFF.

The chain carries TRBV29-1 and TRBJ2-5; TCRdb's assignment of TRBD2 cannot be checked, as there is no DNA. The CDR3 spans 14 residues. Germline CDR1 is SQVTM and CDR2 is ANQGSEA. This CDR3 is CSVVGGDSAETQYF.

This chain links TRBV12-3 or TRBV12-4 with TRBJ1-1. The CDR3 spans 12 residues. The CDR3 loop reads CASSYGLAEAFF.

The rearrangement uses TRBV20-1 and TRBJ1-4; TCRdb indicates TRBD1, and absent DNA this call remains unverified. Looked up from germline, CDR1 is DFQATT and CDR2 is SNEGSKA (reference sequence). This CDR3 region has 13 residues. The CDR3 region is CSAFGDLNEKLFF.

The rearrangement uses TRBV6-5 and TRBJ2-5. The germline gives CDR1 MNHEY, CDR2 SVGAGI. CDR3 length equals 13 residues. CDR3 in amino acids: CASSLELWETQYF.

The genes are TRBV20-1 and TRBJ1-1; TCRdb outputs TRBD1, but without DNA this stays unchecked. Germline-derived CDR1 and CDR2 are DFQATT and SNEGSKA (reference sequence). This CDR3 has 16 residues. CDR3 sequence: CSATRPSDRVNTEAFF.

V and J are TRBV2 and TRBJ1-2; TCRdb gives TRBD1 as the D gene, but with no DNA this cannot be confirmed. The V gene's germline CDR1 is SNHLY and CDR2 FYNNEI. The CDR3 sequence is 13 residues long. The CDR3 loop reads CASSEAEGGGYTF.

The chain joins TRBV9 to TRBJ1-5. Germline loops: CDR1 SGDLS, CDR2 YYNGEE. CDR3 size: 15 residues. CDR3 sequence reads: CASSLQGNSNQPQHF. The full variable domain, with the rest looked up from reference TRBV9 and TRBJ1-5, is DSGVTQTPKHLITATGQRVTLRCSPRSGDLSVYWYQQSLDQGLQFLIQYYNGEERAKGNILERFSAQQFPDLHSELNLSSLELGDSALYFCASSLQGNSNQPQHFGDGTRLSIL.